This T cell receptor beta chain was identified during a study of graft-versus-host responses after intestinal transplantation. Study as a whole: Those transplanted obtained multivisceral, liver-intestinal, or isolated intestinal grafts.

Regarding this clone: The antigen is not known.

Per the germline V gene, CDR1 is MDHEN and CDR2 is SYDVKM. The CDR3 runs to 13 residues. Trimming left V 9 bases short and J 3 bases short, with 15 bases between. Data came from immunoSEQ multiplex PCR; TCRdb stores just in-frame clones and leaves some out. The sample shows tens of thousands of clones, 82% of them seen only once. General study points: Researchers found peak circulating GvH clone levels linked to early post-transplant HvG declines.

The receptor comes from a human donor who received an intestinal transplant. This chain links TRBV28 with TRBJ2-7, with D tentatively TRBD1 (6 bases). The sample in question was unstimulated CD4+ T cells sorted from spleen or lymph node cells, obtained before intestinal transplant. CDR3 coding DNA: TGTGCCAGTAGCGAACAGGGAATCTACGAGCAGTACTTC. Amino acids: CASSEQGIYEQYF.